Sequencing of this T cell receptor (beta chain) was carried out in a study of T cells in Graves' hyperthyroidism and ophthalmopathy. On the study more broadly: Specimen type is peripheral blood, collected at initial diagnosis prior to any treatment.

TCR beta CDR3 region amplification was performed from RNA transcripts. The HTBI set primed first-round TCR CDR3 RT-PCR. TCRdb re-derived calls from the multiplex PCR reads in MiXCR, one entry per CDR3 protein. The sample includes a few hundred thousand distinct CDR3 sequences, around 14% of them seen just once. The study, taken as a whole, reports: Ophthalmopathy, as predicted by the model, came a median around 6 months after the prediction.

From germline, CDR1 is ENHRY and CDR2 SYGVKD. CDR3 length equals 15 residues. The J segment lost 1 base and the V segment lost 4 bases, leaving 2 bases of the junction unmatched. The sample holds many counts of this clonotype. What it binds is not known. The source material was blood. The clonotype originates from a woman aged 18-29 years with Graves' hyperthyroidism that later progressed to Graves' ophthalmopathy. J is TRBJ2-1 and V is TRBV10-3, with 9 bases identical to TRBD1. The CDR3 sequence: CAISGDRASYNEQFF. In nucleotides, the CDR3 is TGTGCCATCAGTGGGGACAGGGCTTCCTACAATGAGCAGTTCTTC.